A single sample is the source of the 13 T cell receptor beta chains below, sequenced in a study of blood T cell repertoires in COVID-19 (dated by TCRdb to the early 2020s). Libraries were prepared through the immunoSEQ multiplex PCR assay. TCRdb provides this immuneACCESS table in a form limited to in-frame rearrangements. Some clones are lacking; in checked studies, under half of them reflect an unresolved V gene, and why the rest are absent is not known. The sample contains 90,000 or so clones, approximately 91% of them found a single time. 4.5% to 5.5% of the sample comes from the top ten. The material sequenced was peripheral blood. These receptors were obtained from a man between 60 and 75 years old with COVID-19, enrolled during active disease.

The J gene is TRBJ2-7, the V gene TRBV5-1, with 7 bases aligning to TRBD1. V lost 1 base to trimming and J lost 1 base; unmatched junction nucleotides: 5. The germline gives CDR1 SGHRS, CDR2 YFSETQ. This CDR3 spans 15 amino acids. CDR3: CASSLIKQGSYEQYF. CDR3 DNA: TGCGCCAGCAGCTTGATTAAACAGGGGTCCTACGAGCAGTACTTC.

The CDR3 DNA sequence: TGTGCCAGCTCACCAACGGGACAGGCAACCTACGAGCAGTACTTC. Residues: CASSPTGQATYEQYF. The V and J genes are TRBV18 and TRBJ2-7; 8 nucleotides match TRBD1. The V segment lost 2 bases and the J segment 2 bases; nucleotides outside the gene matches: 5. The CDR3 extends over 15 amino acids. Germline CDR1 KGHSH, CDR2 LQKENI.

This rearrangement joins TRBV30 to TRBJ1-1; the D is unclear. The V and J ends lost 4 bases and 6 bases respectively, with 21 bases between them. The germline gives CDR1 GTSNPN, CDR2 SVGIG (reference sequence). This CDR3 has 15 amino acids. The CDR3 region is CAWNMLTGAYPEAFF. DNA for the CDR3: TGTGCCTGGAATATGTTGACGGGAGCTTACCCTGAAGCTTTCTTT.

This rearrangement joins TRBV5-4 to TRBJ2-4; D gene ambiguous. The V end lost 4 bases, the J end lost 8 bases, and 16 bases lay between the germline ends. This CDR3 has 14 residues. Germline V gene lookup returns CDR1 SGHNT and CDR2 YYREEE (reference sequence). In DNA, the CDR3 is TGTGCCAGCAGCATTACCGGAATTGAGGACATTCAGTACTTC. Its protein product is CASSITGIEDIQYF.

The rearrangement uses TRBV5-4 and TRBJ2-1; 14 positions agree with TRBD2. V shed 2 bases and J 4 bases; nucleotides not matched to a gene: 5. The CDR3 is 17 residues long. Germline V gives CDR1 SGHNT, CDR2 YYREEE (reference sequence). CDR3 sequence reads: CASSFGLAGGKYNEQFF. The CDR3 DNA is TGTGCCAGCAGCTTCGGACTAGCGGGAGGAAAGTACAATGAGCAGTTCTTC. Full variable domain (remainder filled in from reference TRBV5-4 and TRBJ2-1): ETGVTQSPTHLIKTRGQQVTLRCSSQSGHNTVSWYQQALGQGPQFIFQYYREEENGRGNFPPRFSGLQFPNYSSELNVNALELDDSALYLCASSFGLAGGKYNEQFFGPGTRLTVL.

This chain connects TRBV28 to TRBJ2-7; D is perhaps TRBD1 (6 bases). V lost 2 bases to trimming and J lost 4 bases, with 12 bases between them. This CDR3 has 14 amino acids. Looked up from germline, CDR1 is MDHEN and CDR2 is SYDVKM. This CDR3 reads CASSLVGRGYEQYF. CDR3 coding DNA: TGTGCCAGCAGTTTAGTCGGCAGGGGTTACGAGCAGTACTTC.

CDR3 in amino acids: CASSLDRGRYGYTF. The CDR3 nucleotides read TGCGCCAGCAGCCTAGACAGGGGTCGGTATGGCTACACCTTC. The chain employs TRBV5-1 and TRBJ1-2; TRBD1 matches 8 bases. Germline loops: CDR1 SGHRS, CDR2 YFSETQ. Unmatched junction bases numbered 7, after V lost 4 bases and J lost 5 bases. The CDR3 runs to 14 residues.

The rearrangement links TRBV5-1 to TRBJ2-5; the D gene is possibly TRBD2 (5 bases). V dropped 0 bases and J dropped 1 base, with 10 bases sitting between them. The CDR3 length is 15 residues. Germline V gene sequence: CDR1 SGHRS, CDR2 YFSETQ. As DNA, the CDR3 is TGCGCCAGCAGCTTGGGTGGGGAGACCCAAGAGACCCAGTACTTC. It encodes CASSLGGETQETQYF. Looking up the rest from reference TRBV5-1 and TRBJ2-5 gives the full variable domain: KAGVTQTPRYLIKTRGQQVTLSCSPISGHRSVSWYQQTPGQGLQFLFEYFSETQRNKGNFPGRFSGRQFSNSRSEMNVSTLELGDSALYLCASSLGGETQETQYFGPGTRLLVL.

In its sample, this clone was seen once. The CDR3 region is CASSPDRGNYGYTF. The CDR3 DNA reads as TGTGCCAGTAGCCCGGACAGGGGAAACTATGGCTACACCTTC. V gene TRBV19 combines with J gene TRBJ1-2; 9 bases match TRBD1. The CDR3 has 14 residues. The germline V gene has CDR1 LNHDA and CDR2 SQIVND (reference sequence). With V trimmed by 6 bases and J by 2 bases, 4 bases remained unmatched.

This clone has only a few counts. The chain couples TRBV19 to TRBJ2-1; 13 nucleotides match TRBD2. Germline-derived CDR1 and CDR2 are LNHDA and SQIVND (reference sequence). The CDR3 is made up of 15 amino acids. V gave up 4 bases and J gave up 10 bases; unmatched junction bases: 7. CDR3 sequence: CASSRLAGGRQEQFF. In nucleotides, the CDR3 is TGTGCCAGTAGTAGACTAGCGGGAGGCCGCCAAGAGCAGTTCTTC.

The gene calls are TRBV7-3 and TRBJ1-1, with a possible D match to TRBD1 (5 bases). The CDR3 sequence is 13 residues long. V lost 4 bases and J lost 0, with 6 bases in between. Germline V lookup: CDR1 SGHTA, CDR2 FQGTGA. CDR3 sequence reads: CASSSRVNTEAFF. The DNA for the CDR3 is TGTGCCAGCAGCTCCAGGGTGAACACTGAAGCTTTCTTT.

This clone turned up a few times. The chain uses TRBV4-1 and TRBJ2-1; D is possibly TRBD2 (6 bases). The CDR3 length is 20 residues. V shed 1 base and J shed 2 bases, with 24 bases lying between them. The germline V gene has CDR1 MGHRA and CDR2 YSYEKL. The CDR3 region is CASSQGAFTRGGNTYNEQFF. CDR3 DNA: TGCGCCAGCAGCCAAGGAGCATTCACTAGAGGCGGGAACACCTACAATGAGCAGTTCTTC.

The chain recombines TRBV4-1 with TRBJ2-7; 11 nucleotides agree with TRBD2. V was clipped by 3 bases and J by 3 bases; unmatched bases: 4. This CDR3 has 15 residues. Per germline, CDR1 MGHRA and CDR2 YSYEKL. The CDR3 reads CASSHGTSGLYEQYF. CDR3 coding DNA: TGCGCCAGCAGCCACGGGACTAGCGGCCTCTACGAGCAGTACTTC.